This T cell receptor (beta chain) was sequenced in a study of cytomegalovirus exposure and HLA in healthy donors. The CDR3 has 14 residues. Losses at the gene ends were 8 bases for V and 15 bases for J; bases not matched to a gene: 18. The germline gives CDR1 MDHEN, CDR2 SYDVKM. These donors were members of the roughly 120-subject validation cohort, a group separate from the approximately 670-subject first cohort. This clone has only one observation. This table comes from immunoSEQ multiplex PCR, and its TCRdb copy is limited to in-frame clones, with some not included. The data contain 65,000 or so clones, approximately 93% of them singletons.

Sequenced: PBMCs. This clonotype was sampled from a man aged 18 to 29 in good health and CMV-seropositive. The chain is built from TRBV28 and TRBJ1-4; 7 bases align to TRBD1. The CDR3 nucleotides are TGTGCCAGCGGCAGAGGGGGCACAGGGTGGCAGGTGTTTTTT. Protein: CASGRGGTGWQVFF. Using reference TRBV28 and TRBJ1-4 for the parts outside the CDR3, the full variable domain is DVKVTQSSRYLVKRTGEKVFLECVQDMDHENMFWYRQDPGLGLRLIYFSYDVKMKEKGDIPEGYSVSREKKERFSLILESASTNQTSMYLCASGRGGTGWQVFFGSGTQLSVL.